This TCR beta chain was identified in a study of T cells of healthy individuals. This CDR3 spans 15 amino acids. V lost 3 bases and J lost 0, with 9 bases in between. Germline-derived CDR1 and CDR2 are KGHSH and LQKENI. MiXCR was run by TCRdb on the 5' RACE reads, yielding one entry per CDR3 protein. The sample lists 95,000 to 100,000 distinct CDR3 sequences, around 17% occurring once. The sequence was obtained from a human donor in good health. This chain uses TRBV18 with TRBJ1-3; D may be TRBD1 (5 bases). CDR3 in DNA: TGTGCCAGCTCACCCGGGGCAGACTCTGGAAACACCATATATTTT. Its translation is CASSPGADSGNTIYF.